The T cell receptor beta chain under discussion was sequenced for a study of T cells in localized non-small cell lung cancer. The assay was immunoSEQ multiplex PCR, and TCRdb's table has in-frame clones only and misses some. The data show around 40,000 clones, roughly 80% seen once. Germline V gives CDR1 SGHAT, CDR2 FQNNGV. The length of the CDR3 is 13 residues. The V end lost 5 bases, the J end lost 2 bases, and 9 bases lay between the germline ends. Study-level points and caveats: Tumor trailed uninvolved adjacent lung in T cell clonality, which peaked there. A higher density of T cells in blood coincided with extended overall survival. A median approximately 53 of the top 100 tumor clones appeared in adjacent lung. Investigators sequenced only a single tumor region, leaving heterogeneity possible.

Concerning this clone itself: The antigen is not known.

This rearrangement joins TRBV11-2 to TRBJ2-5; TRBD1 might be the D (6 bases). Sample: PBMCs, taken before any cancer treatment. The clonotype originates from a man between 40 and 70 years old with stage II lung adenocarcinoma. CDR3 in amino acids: CASSRTVQETQYF. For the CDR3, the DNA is TGTGCCAGCAGCCGGACAGTTCAAGAGACCCAGTACTTC.